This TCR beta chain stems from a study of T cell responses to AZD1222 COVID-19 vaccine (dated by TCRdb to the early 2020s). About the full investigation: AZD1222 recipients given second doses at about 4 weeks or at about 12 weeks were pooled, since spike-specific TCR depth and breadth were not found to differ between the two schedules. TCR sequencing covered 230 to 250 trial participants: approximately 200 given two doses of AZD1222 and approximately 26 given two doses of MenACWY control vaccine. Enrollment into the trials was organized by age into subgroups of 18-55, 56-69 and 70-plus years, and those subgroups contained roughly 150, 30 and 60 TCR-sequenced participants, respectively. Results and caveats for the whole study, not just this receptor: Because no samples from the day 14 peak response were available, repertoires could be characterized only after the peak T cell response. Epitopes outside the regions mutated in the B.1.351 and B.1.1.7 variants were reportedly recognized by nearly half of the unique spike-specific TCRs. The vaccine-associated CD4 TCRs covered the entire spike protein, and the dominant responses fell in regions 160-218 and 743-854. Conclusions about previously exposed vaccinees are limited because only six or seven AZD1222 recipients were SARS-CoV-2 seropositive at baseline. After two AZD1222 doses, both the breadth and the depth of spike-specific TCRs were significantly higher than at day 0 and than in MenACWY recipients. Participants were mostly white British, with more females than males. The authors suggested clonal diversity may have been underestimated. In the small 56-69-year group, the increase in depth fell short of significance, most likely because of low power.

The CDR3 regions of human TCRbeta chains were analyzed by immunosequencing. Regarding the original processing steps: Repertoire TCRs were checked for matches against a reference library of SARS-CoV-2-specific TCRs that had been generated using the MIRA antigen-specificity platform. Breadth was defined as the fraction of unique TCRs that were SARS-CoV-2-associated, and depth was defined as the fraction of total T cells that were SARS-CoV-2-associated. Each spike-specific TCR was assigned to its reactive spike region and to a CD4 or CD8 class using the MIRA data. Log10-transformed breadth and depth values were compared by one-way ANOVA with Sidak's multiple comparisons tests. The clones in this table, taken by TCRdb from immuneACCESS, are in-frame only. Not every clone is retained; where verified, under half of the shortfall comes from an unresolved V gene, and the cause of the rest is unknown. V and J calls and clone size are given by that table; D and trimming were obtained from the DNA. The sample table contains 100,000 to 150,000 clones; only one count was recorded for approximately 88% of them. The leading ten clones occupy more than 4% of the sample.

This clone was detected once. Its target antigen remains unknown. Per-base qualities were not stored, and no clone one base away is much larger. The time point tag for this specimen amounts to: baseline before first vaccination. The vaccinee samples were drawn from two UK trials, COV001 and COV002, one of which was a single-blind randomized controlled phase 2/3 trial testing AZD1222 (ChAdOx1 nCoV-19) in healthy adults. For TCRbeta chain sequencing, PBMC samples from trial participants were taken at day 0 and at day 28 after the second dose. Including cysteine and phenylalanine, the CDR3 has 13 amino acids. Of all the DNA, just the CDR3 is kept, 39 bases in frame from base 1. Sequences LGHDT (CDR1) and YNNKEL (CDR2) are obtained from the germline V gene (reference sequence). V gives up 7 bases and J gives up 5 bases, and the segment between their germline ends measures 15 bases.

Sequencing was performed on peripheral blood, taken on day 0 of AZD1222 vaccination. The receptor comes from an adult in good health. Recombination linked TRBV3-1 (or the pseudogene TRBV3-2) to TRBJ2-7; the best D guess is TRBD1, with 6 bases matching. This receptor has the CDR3 CASKREGGDEQYF. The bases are TGTGCCAGCAAACGGGAAGGGGGTGACGAGCAGTACTTC.